The 30 T cell receptor beta chains reported below all come from one sample, sequenced in a study of blood T cell repertoires in COVID-19 (dated by TCRdb to about 2020). Library generation was performed with the immunoSEQ multiplex PCR assay. Imported from immuneACCESS, the table was reduced by TCRdb to in-frame sequences with V and J called. These copies leave out some clones; in studies compared against another copy, an unresolved V gene accounts for under half, and the cause of the remainder is not known. The sample profile shows fewer than 700,000 clones; 85% to 90% of them were found once. In total, the top ten clones hold around 7.8% of the sample. The specimen sequenced was peripheral blood. These receptors originate from a woman between 50 and 59 years old with COVID-19, enrolled during active disease.

The chain couples TRBV7-8 to TRBJ2-1; D not certain. The CDR3 covers 14 residues. V was pared by 0 bases and J by 4 bases, with 7 bases between. CDR1 and CDR2 (germline): SGHVS, FQNEAQ. DNA of the CDR3: TGTGCCAGCAGCTTAGCTCTACTATACAATGAGCAGTTCTTC. This encodes CASSLALLYNEQFF.

The CDR3 DNA reads as TGTGCCAGCAGTGAAAGGGACGGGACAGGGTTTTCACCCCTCCACTTT. Amino acids: CASSERDGTGFSPLHF. The chain couples TRBV25-1 to TRBJ1-6; the match to TRBD1 covers 9 bases. The CDR3 consists of 16 residues. Unmatched junction bases numbered 8, after V lost 2 bases and J lost 9 bases. Germline V lookup: CDR1 MGHDK, CDR2 SYGVNS.

This sequence joins TRBV18 and TRBJ1-1, with D possibly matching TRBD1 (5 bases). V lost 4 bases to trimming and J lost 4 bases, with 13 bases between them. CDR3 size: 14 residues. Per the germline V gene, CDR1 is KGHSH and CDR2 is LQKENI. The CDR3 reads CASSRGGESTEAFF. In DNA form, the CDR3 reads TGTGCCAGCTCACGGGGGGGTGAGTCCACTGAAGCTTTCTTT.

The V call is TRBV27, the J call TRBJ1-5; D possibly corresponds to TRBD1 (6 bases). The V end was cut by 6 bases, the J end by 7 bases, with 13 bases between. Germline V lookup: CDR1 MNHEY, CDR2 SMNVEV (reference sequence). This CDR3 has 13 residues. CDR3: CASSVQGRQPQHF. CDR3 sequence (DNA): TGTGCCAGCAGCGTACAGGGTCGCCAGCCCCAGCATTTT.

The table lists this clone with a few counts. CDR3 loop: CAWSVFGQGAFF. The DNA for the CDR3 is TGTGCCTGGAGTGTTTTCGGACAAGGAGCTTTCTTT. V usage is TRBV30 and J usage is TRBJ1-1; tentatively, D is TRBD1 (5 bases). The CDR3 sequence is 12 residues long. CDR1 and CDR2 from the germline V gene are GTSNPN and SVGIG (reference sequence). Trimming took 0 bases from V and 10 from J, leaving 12 bases between them.

Concerning this clone itself: This specimen includes other DNA sequences encoding the same CDR3. In DNA form, the CDR3 reads TGTGCCAGCTCACCTGAGGGAGACACTGAAGCTTTCTTT. It codes for CASSPEGDTEAFF. V is TRBV18 and J is TRBJ1-1; no definite D call. This CDR3 comprises 13 residues. Germline CDR1 and CDR2: KGHSH and LQKENI. V dropped 3 bases and J dropped 3 bases, with 8 bases sitting between them. The variable domain in full, with the rest retrieved from reference TRBV18 and TRBJ1-1, is NAGVMQNPRHLVRRRGQEARLRCSPMKGHSHVYWYRQLPEEGLKFMVYLQKENIIDESGMPKERFSAEFPKEGPSILRIQQVVRGDSAAYFCASSPEGDTEAFFGQGTRLTVV.

The J gene is TRBJ2-3, the V gene TRBV19; 7 nucleotides align to TRBD1. The CDR3 extends over 15 amino acids. Per the germline V gene, CDR1 is LNHDA and CDR2 is SQIVND (reference sequence). With 5 bases clipped from V and 2 bases from J, the junction kept 7 bases outside the gene matches. In nucleotides, the CDR3 is TGTGCCAGTAGTGTCCGGGACAGTACCACAGATACGCAGTATTTT. Encoded protein: CASSVRDSTTDTQYF.

In this sample, this clone turned up a few times. The rearrangement uses TRBV5-8 and TRBJ2-7; D is perhaps TRBD2 (5 bases). The V gene's germline CDR1 is SGHTS and CDR2 YDEGEE. Trimming cost V 3 bases and J 0 bases, with 13 bases left between them. This CDR3 is 15 amino acids long. The CDR3 region has the DNA TGTGCCAGCAGCTCGGGAACCGCCGGCTCCTACGAGCAGTACTTC. Protein: CASSSGTAGSYEQYF.

Here the CDR3 DNA reads TGTGCCAGCAGGGCCCACAGGGGGGGGAGGAATGGCTACACCTTC. The encoded protein is CASRAHRGGRNGYTF. The J gene is TRBJ1-2, the V gene TRBV27; TRBD1 matches at 8 bases. Germline V lookup: CDR1 MNHEY, CDR2 SMNVEV (reference sequence). The CDR3 runs 15 residues. After removal of 6 bases from V and 6 bases from J, the junction contained 12 bases not matched to a gene.

The gene calls are TRBV27 and TRBJ2-7; D may be TRBD2 (6 bases). The V and J ends lost 10 bases and 8 bases respectively, with 15 bases between them. The CDR3 covers 11 residues. Germline CDR1 reads MNHEY; CDR2 reads SMNVEV (reference sequence). The CDR3 sequence is CATRGSYKQYF. Here the CDR3 DNA reads TGTGCCACCCGGGGGTCTTACAAGCAGTACTTC.

This chain connects TRBV19 to TRBJ2-1; D is possibly TRBD1 (7 bases). The CDR3 has 15 amino acids. CDR1 is LNHDA and CDR2 is SQIVND in the germline V gene (reference sequence). The V end lost 10 bases, the J end lost 3 bases, and 19 bases lay between the germline ends. The CDR3 is CATNEWGDSYNEQFF. As DNA, the CDR3 is TGTGCCACTAACGAGTGGGGGGACAGCTACAATGAGCAGTTCTTC.

This clone was observed once. The chain has TRBV23-1 and TRBJ1-5; D gene ambiguous. TRBV23-1 has ORF status, its function being uncertain. This CDR3 spans 14 amino acids. Trimming took 2 bases from V and 4 from J, leaving 9 bases between them. CDR3 region: CASSQETSNQPQHF. The CDR3, as DNA: TGCGCCAGCAGTCAAGAGACAAGTAATCAGCCCCAGCATTTT.

The V and J genes are TRBV7-6 and TRBJ2-3, with a possible D match to TRBD2 (7 bases). Germline-derived CDR1 and CDR2 are SGHVS and FNYEAQ. Trimming pared 2 bases from V and 4 bases from J, leaving 16 bases between. The CDR3 sequence is 16 residues long. The CDR3 here is CASSLTFGGASDTQYF. The CDR3 region has the DNA TGTGCCAGCAGCTTAACGTTTGGGGGGGCTTCAGATACGCAGTATTTT. The full variable domain, completed using reference TRBV7-6 and TRBJ2-3, is GAGVSQSPRYKVTKRGQDVALRCDPISGHVSLYWYRQALGQGPEFLTYFNYEAQQDKSGLPNDRFSAERPEGSISTLTIQRTEQRDSAMYRCASSLTFGGASDTQYFGPGTRLTVL.

With respect to this clone: Germline is not matched at one junction end, which may reflect a read error. At the DNA level, this CDR3 is encoded by other sequences in the same sample as well. The V and J genes are TRBV10-1 and TRBJ2-7, with 12 bases matching TRBD1. The CDR3 has 17 residues. Germline V gene data show CDR1 as WNHNN and CDR2 as SYGVQD (reference sequence). The CDR3, as DNA: TGCGCCAGCAGTGACTCCCCGGGACAGGGGGCTCCTTACGAGCAGTACTTT. This sequence encodes CASSDSPGQGAPYEQYF.

This rearrangement joins TRBV11-3 to TRBJ2-3; D is perhaps TRBD1 (6 bases). The germline CDR1 and CDR2 sequences are SGHNT and YENEEA. The CDR3 consists of 17 residues. Trimming removed 0 bases at V and 0 bases at J, with 13 bases between. DNA for the CDR3: TGTGCCAGCAGCTTAGATCTTAACAGGGCCAGCACAGATACGCAGTATTTT. Its protein product is CASSLDLNRASTDTQYF.

V gene TRBV19 combines with J gene TRBJ2-2; weak D call: TRBD2 (5 bases). The CDR3 runs 14 residues. With 7 bases removed from V and 0 bases from J, the gap between germline ends came to 9 bases. Germline assignment: CDR1 LNHDA and CDR2 SQIVND (reference sequence). The CDR3 loop reads CASTSGTNTGELFF. CDR3 DNA sequence: TGTGCCAGTACCAGCGGAACGAACACCGGGGAGCTGTTTTTT. Full variable domain (remainder filled in from reference TRBV19 and TRBJ2-2): DGGITQSPKYLFRKEGQNVTLSCEQNLNHDAMYWYRQDPGQGLRLIYYSQIVNDFQKGDIAEGYSVSREKKESFPLTVTSAQKNPTAFYLCASTSGTNTGELFFGEGSRLTVL.

This chain connects TRBV2 to TRBJ1-2, with a weak D call TRBD1 (6 bases). CDR1 and CDR2 (germline): SNHLY, FYNNEI. The CDR3 extends over 13 amino acids. V was clipped by 7 bases and J by 3 bases, with 12 bases between them. The CDR3 reads CASMAGVDYGYTF. Written as DNA, the CDR3 is TGTGCCAGCATGGCAGGGGTGGACTATGGCTACACCTTC.

This clone was seen only once. The V gene is TRBV5-6, the J gene TRBJ2-2, with 8 bases identical to TRBD1. The germline V gene encodes CDR1 SGHDT and CDR2 YYEEEE. V was pared by 2 bases and J by 1 base, with 1 base of the junction left unmatched. The CDR3 has 15 amino acids. The DNA for the CDR3 is TGTGCCAGCAGCTTCGGGACAGGGAACACCGGGGAGCTGTTTTTT. Translating gives CASSFGTGNTGELFF.

The V call is TRBV27, the J call TRBJ1-2; perhaps TRBD1 as D (5 bases). V was pared by 3 bases and J by 4 bases, with 15 bases between. The CDR3 length is 15 residues. Germline V lookup: CDR1 MNHEY, CDR2 SMNVEV (reference sequence). The CDR3 loop is CASSFSGGRSYGYTF. As DNA, the CDR3 is TGTGCCAGCAGTTTTTCGGGGGGACGTAGCTATGGCTACACCTTC.

The count of this clone is one. The chain is built from TRBV5-1 and TRBJ1-4; D is perhaps TRBD1 (6 bases). This CDR3 is built from 13 residues. Per germline, CDR1 SGHRS and CDR2 YFSETQ. The CDR3 region is CSFSGQGNEKLFF. As DNA, the CDR3 is TGCTCCTTTTCGGGGCAGGGGAATGAAAAACTGTTTTTT.

The V and J genes are TRBV12-3 or TRBV12-4 and TRBJ2-3, with a weak D call TRBD2 (6 bases). This CDR3 comprises 13 residues. V was clipped by 7 bases and J by 6 bases, with 14 bases between them. The CDR3 DNA sequence: TGTGCCAGCACCGAGACTAGGGCCGATACGCAGTATTTT. Translated: CASTETRADTQYF.

The CDR3 sequence: CAWSVGQFQETQYF. The DNA of the CDR3 is TGTGCCTGGAGTGTTGGACAGTTCCAAGAGACCCAGTACTTC. V and J are TRBV30 and TRBJ2-5, with D maybe TRBD1 (6 bases). V dropped 0 bases and J dropped 1 base, with 9 bases sitting between them. The CDR3 runs to 14 residues. The germline V gene has CDR1 GTSNPN and CDR2 SVGIG (reference sequence).

V usage is TRBV5-1 and J usage is TRBJ2-1; 11 bases are a match to TRBD2. The V segment lost 1 base and the J segment 0 bases; nucleotides outside the gene matches: 0. The CDR3 length is 16 residues. Germline CDR1 SGHRS, CDR2 YFSETQ. CDR3 sequence (DNA): TGCGCCAGCAGCTTGACTAGCGGGGGCTCCTACAATGAGCAGTTCTTC. The encoded protein is CASSLTSGGSYNEQFF.

The rearrangement joins TRBV27 to TRBJ1-6, with D perhaps matching TRBD1 (5 bases). Looked up from germline, CDR1 is MNHEY and CDR2 is SMNVEV (reference sequence). V was clipped by 5 bases and J by 15 bases, with 14 bases between them. The CDR3 is made up of 12 amino acids. The CDR3 DNA sequence: TGTGCCAGCAGTCCCGGGTGGGGGGACCTCCACTTT. Its protein product is CASSPGWGDLHF.

The chain has TRBV24-1 and TRBJ1-5; D may be TRBD1 (6 bases). This CDR3 contains 14 residues. With 9 bases removed from V and 1 base from J, the gap between germline ends came to 12 bases. Germline V CDR1 and CDR2: KGHDR, SFDVKD. Here the CDR3 DNA reads TGTGCCACCGGAGGACAGTGGAGCAATCAGCCCCAGCATTTT. Its translation: CATGGQWSNQPQHF.

The CDR3 DNA follows: TGCGCCAGCGTCGGTACTAACAGGGGTTACTATGGCTACACCTTC. Protein sequence: CASVGTNRGYYGYTF. The rearrangement joins TRBV10-2 to TRBJ1-2, with 7 bases identical to TRBD1. Germline assignment: CDR1 WSHSY and CDR2 SAAADI. After removal of 8 bases from V and 3 bases from J, the junction contained 12 bases not matched to a gene. The CDR3 runs to 15 residues.

The chain is built from TRBV6-5 and TRBJ1-1, with D uncertain. The length of the CDR3 is 14 residues. Germline CDR1 and CDR2: MNHEY and SVGAGI. Trimming left V 6 bases short and J 1 base short, with 12 bases between. This CDR3 is CASRRDGWNTEAFF. The CDR3 DNA follows: TGTGCCAGCAGAAGAGACGGGTGGAACACTGAAGCTTTCTTT.

The chain combines TRBV19 with TRBJ1-5, with D tentatively TRBD1 (5 bases). Trimming removed 4 bases at V and 4 bases at J, with 17 bases between. Germline V CDR1 and CDR2: LNHDA, SQIVND (reference sequence). The CDR3 consists of 16 residues. CDR3 residues: CASSTPLQGGNQPQHF. CDR3 coding DNA: TGTGCCAGTAGTACGCCCCTCCAGGGAGGTAATCAGCCCCAGCATTTT.

The chain couples TRBV18 to TRBJ1-1; possibly TRBD1 for D (6 bases). The germline V gene encodes CDR1 KGHSH and CDR2 LQKENI. Trimming removed 4 bases at V and 0 bases at J, with 9 bases between. The CDR3 consists of 14 residues. CDR3 bases: TGTGCCAGCTCACAGGACAGACTGAACACTGAAGCTTTCTTT. Amino acids: CASSQDRLNTEAFF.

Regarding this clone: An end of the junction does not agree with germline; a read error may underlie this. The chain is built from TRBV28 and TRBJ1-2; D gene uncertain. CDR3 length equals 11 residues. Germline V gives CDR1 MDHEN, CDR2 SYDVKM. CDR3 region: CASSLGGRYIF. CDR3 coding DNA: TGTGCCAGCAGTTTGGGTGGCAGGTACATCTTC.